These 24 T cell receptor beta chains originate from one sample sequenced in a study of T cells in narcolepsy. This table comes from immunoSEQ multiplex PCR, and its TCRdb copy is limited to in-frame clones, with some not included. The table lists over 25,000 clones, roughly 79% of them singletons. Sample: memory (CD45RA-) CD4+ T cells from blood. The receptors here all came from a human donor in good health.

The chain is built from TRBV2 and TRBJ2-3; tentatively, D is TRBD2 (6 bases). Germline assignment: CDR1 SNHLY and CDR2 FYNNEI. The CDR3 has 15 residues. V was trimmed by 6 bases and J by 0 bases, leaving 13 bases between them. The CDR3 reads CASSAGLLSTDTQYF. The DNA for the CDR3 is TGTGCCAGCAGCGCGGGACTGCTTAGCACAGATACGCAGTATTTT. Filled out from reference TRBV2 and TRBJ2-3, the complete variable domain reads EPEVTQTPSHQVTQMGQEVILRCVPISNHLYFYWYRQILGQKVEFLVSFYNNEISEKSEIFDDQFSVERPDGSNFTLKIRSTKLEDSAMYFCASSAGLLSTDTQYFGPGTRLTVL.

This clone was recorded a few times. The V and J genes are TRBV28 and TRBJ1-5; no firm D call. Germline V lookup: CDR1 MDHEN, CDR2 SYDVKM. CDR3 size: 14 residues. V was cut by 3 bases and J by 0 bases, with 6 bases left in between. The CDR3 coding sequence is TGTGCCAGCAGTTTCTACGATAGCAATCAGCCCCAGCATTTT. Translated: CASSFYDSNQPQHF.

V is TRBV6-6 and J is TRBJ1-5; D call uncertain. The CDR3 is made up of 16 amino acids. V was pared by 4 bases and J by 1 base, with 14 bases between. Germline-derived CDR1 and CDR2 are MNHNY and SVGAGI (reference sequence). CDR3 coding DNA: TGTGCCAGCAGTTTCGGCGAAGGTCTCAGCAATCAGCCCCAGCATTTT. The encoded protein is CASSFGEGLSNQPQHF.

The chain employs TRBV5-6 and TRBJ2-5; either TRBD1 or TRBD2 may fit D (5 bases each). The CDR3 covers 14 residues. Germline V gene lookup returns CDR1 SGHDT and CDR2 YYEEEE. V was cut by 2 bases and J by 4 bases, with 12 bases left in between. This CDR3 is CASSFGTLGETQYF. CDR3 DNA: TGTGCCAGCAGCTTCGGGACGCTTGGAGAGACCCAGTACTTC.

The chain uses TRBV10-1 and TRBJ1-5, with no clear D. The length of the CDR3 is 14 residues. CDR1 WNHNN and CDR2 SYGVQD come from the germline V gene (reference sequence). V was trimmed by 3 bases and J by 1 base, leaving 7 bases between them. CDR3 DNA: TGCGCCAGCAGTGAAATGTGGAGCAATCAGCCCCAGCATTTT. Protein sequence: CASSEMWSNQPQHF.

This clone was seen more than once but under ten times. The V call is TRBV5-1, the J call TRBJ1-2; D ambiguous. Looked up from germline, CDR1 is SGHRS and CDR2 is YFSETQ. The CDR3 has 13 residues. The V gene lost 0 bases and the J gene lost 8 bases, with 11 bases spanning the gap. CDR3 protein: CASSLEVGRGYTF. The DNA for the CDR3 is TGCGCCAGCAGCTTGGAAGTAGGGAGAGGCTACACCTTC.

This clone was seen only once. The chain couples TRBV11-2 to TRBJ2-7; D unclear. Germline-derived CDR1 and CDR2 are SGHAT and FQNNGV. The V end was cut by 4 bases, the J end by 2 bases, with 15 bases between. The CDR3 extends over 15 amino acids. CDR3 DNA: TGTGCCAGCAGCTCCAGTAGTCCTGAAACCTACGAGCAGTACTTC. Translating it yields CASSSSSPETYEQYF. Full variable domain (remainder filled in from reference TRBV11-2 and TRBJ2-7): EAGVAQSPRYKIIEKRQSVAFWCNPISGHATLYWYQQILGQGPKLLIQFQNNGVVDDSQLPKDRFSAERLKGVDSTLKIQPAKLEDSAVYLCASSSSSPETYEQYFGPGTRLTVT.

The V gene is TRBV18, the J gene TRBJ2-5, with 10 bases that match TRBD2. The CDR3 loop spans 18 amino acids. The J segment lost 4 bases and the V segment lost 2 bases, leaving 13 bases of the junction unmatched. Germline CDR1 and CDR2: KGHSH and LQKENI. DNA of the CDR3: TGTGCCAGCTCACCATTAGGAGCGGGAGGGCCTTTGCGAGAGACCCAGTACTTC. Translated, it gives CASSPLGAGGPLRETQYF.

This clone turned up a few times. V is TRBV6-6 and J is TRBJ1-1; D may be TRBD1 (6 bases). Germline V lookup: CDR1 MNHNY, CDR2 SVGAGI (reference sequence). V shed 5 bases and J shed 6 bases, with 10 bases lying between them. This CDR3 has 12 residues. The CDR3 is CASSQQGSEAFF. The CDR3 DNA follows: TGTGCCAGCAGTCAACAGGGTTCTGAAGCTTTCTTT.

The J gene is TRBJ1-2, the V gene TRBV14; 9 bases are shared with TRBD1. This CDR3 comprises 13 residues. V gave up 1 base and J gave up 8 bases; unmatched junction bases: 2. CDR1 is SGHDN, CDR2 FVKESK, per germline. CDR3 in amino acids: CASSQGTGVGYTF. CDR3 sequence (DNA): TGTGCCAGCAGCCAAGGGACAGGGGTGGGCTACACCTTC.

V and J are TRBV4-1 and TRBJ1-1; 7 nucleotides agree with TRBD1. The germline gives CDR1 MGHRA, CDR2 YSYEKL. CDR3 length: 15 amino acids. V gave up 0 bases and J gave up 7 bases; unmatched junction bases: 8. CDR3 nucleotide sequence: TGCGCCAGCAGCCAAGATATAAGGGGGCAGAATGAAGCTTTCTTT. It is translated as CASSQDIRGQNEAFF.

The chain has TRBV5-5 and TRBJ1-5; 7 bases fit TRBD1. There are 15 residues in the CDR3. CDR1 SGHKS and CDR2 YYEKEE come from the germline V gene (reference sequence). J gave up 3 bases and V 4 bases, and 7 bases lay outside the gene matches. The CDR3 is CASSKTGDINQPQHF. CDR3 DNA sequence: TGTGCCAGCAGCAAAACAGGGGACATCAATCAGCCCCAGCATTTT. The whole variable domain, remainder taken from reference TRBV5-5 and TRBJ1-5, is DAGVTQSPTHLIKTRGQQVTLRCSPISGHKSVSWYQQVLGQGPQFIFQYYEKEERGRGNFPDRFSARQFPNYSSELNVNALLLGDSALYLCASSKTGDINQPQHFGDGTRLSIL.

The chain carries TRBV25-1 and TRBJ2-3; TRBD2 aligns across 9 bases. Germline V lookup: CDR1 MGHDK, CDR2 SYGVNS. The CDR3 spans 16 residues. V lost 2 bases to trimming and J lost 1 base; unmatched junction nucleotides: 4. CDR3 sequence: CASSEGIAGGTDTQYF. As DNA, the CDR3 is TGTGCCAGCAGTGAAGGTATAGCGGGAGGCACAGATACGCAGTATTTT. The full variable domain, its missing parts supplied by reference TRBV25-1 and TRBJ2-3, is EADIYQTPRYLVIGTGKKITLECSQTMGHDKMYWYQQDPGMELHLIHYSYGVNSTEKGDLSSESTVSRIRTEHFPLTLESARPSHTSQYLCASSEGIAGGTDTQYFGPGTRLTVL.

The chain carries TRBV15 and TRBJ2-5; D possibly uses TRBD1 or TRBD2 (6 bases each). The CDR3 is made up of 15 amino acids. Deletions cut 3 bases from V and 5 bases from J, with 16 bases between. CDR1 and CDR2 (germline): LNHNV, YYDKDF (reference sequence). This CDR3 reads CATSSFRGGGETQYF. Here the CDR3 DNA reads TGTGCCACCAGCAGTTTCAGGGGAGGAGGGGAGACCCAGTACTTC.

The chain joins TRBV2 to TRBJ2-7; tentatively, D is TRBD2 (6 bases). Germline CDR1 and CDR2: SNHLY and FYNNEI. V was cut by 3 bases and J by 2 bases, with 11 bases left in between. This CDR3 is built from 14 residues. The CDR3 reads CASSESRRAYEQYF. The CDR3, as DNA: TGTGCCAGCAGTGAGAGTCGGAGGGCCTACGAGCAGTACTTC.

The rearrangement uses TRBV11-2 and TRBJ2-5, with D possibly TRBD2 on 7 matching bases. V lost 7 bases and J lost 2, with 17 bases in between. This CDR3 contains 15 residues. Germline CDR1 SGHAT, CDR2 FQNNGV. The CDR3 sequence is CASNGGAGHQETQYF. CDR3 DNA: TGTGCCAGCAATGGGGGAGCGGGACATCAAGAGACCCAGTACTTC. Using reference TRBV11-2 and TRBJ2-5 for the parts outside the CDR3, the full variable domain is EAGVAQSPRYKIIEKRQSVAFWCNPISGHATLYWYQQILGQGPKLLIQFQNNGVVDDSQLPKDRFSAERLKGVDSTLKIQPAKLEDSAVYLCASNGGAGHQETQYFGPGTRLLVL.

The gene calls are TRBV5-6 and TRBJ2-1, with no clear D. CDR1 and CDR2 from the germline V gene are SGHDT and YYEEEE. The V end lost 2 bases, the J end lost 9 bases, and 9 bases lay between the germline ends. This CDR3 has 12 amino acids. The CDR3 loop is CASSLRRTEQFF. Here the CDR3 DNA reads TGTGCCAGCAGCTTACGGCGGACTGAGCAGTTCTTC.

This clone was seen only a few times. This chain joins TRBV4-1 and TRBJ1-4; no clear D gene. The ends were cut back, 4 bases at V and 11 bases at J, with 14 bases in the middle. The CDR3 runs 13 residues. The germline CDR1 and CDR2 sequences are MGHRA and YSYEKL. The CDR3 loop is CASSPPALEKLFF. The CDR3 nucleotides are TGCGCCAGCAGCCCCCCCGCACTTGAGAAACTGTTTTTT.

This sequence joins TRBV7-7 and TRBJ2-1; 8 nucleotides line up with TRBD2. CDR3 length: 15 residues. The germline V gene has CDR1 SSHAT and CDR2 FNYEAQ (reference sequence). Trimming took 4 bases from V and 7 from J; bases not matched to a gene: 9. The CDR3 spells CASSSGRTSRNEQFF. CDR3 nucleotides: TGTGCCAGCAGCTCGGGAAGGACTAGCCGAAATGAGCAGTTCTTC.

This clone has only a few counts. This rearrangement joins TRBV6-6 to TRBJ2-1; TRBD2 matches 7 bases. Germline CDR1 is MNHNY and CDR2 is SVGAGI (reference sequence). This CDR3 region has 13 residues. V shed 5 bases and J 7 bases; nucleotides not matched to a gene: 5. CDR3 loop: CASSLAVSNEQFF. CDR3 nucleotide sequence: TGTGCCAGCAGTCTAGCGGTGTCAAATGAGCAGTTCTTC.

In DNA form, the CDR3 reads TGTGCCACCAAAGGCTCAGGGGCAGGCGCGGAGCCCCAGCATTTT. Amino acid sequence: CATKGSGAGAEPQHF. This sequence joins TRBV10-3 and TRBJ1-5, with TRBD1 as a possible D gene (6 bases). V was trimmed by 10 bases and J by 8 bases, leaving 24 bases between them. The germline CDR1 and CDR2 sequences are ENHRY and SYGVKD. This CDR3 region has 15 residues.

This clone has only a few counts. This chain joins TRBV27 and TRBJ2-1; 13 positions match TRBD2. Germline CDR1 and CDR2: MNHEY and SMNVEV (reference sequence). This CDR3 is built from 20 residues. V lost 5 bases to trimming and J lost 4 bases; unmatched junction nucleotides: 17. CDR3 DNA sequence: TGTGCCAGCAGTCTCCGTCCGGGACTAGCGGGGAGGGGCCTTTACAATGAGCAGTTCTTC. Translated, it gives CASSLRPGLAGRGLYNEQFF.

The chain couples TRBV29-1 to TRBJ1-5; D may be TRBD1 (5 bases). This CDR3 is 12 amino acids long. Germline V gene data show CDR1 as SQVTM and CDR2 as ANQGSEA. CDR3 bases: TGCAGACAGGCCCCCGTCCCTCAGCCCCAGCATTTT. This encodes CRQAPVPQPQHF.

The rearrangement joins TRBV5-1 to TRBJ2-5, with a weak D call TRBD2 (5 bases). Gene TRBJ2-7 matches the end of the DNA better, so the J call may be wrong. The CDR3 extends over 12 amino acids. Germline V CDR1 and CDR2: SGHRS, YFSETQ. As DNA, the CDR3 is TGCGCCAGCAGTCGGGACTCCTACGAGCAGTACTTC. This sequence encodes CASSRDSYEQYF.